This T cell receptor (beta chain) is from a study of OX40 agonist ivuxolimab in advanced cancers. Using immunoSEQ multiplex PCR, the repertoire was profiled, and TCRdb retains in-frame clones only, with some absent. This table holds more than 65,000 clones, approximately 90% found once. V trimming: 4 bases; J trimming: 7 bases; junction bases outside the gene matches: 10. This CDR3 is built from 14 residues. Germline CDR1 SGDLS, CDR2 YYNGEE. The chain recombines TRBV9 with TRBJ2-7, with 8 bases that match TRBD1. The sequences come from CD4+ or CD8+ T cells sorted from blood, collected in a trial of the OX40 agonist ivuxolimab. The TCR sequence derives from an adult with an advanced solid tumor such as melanoma, head and neck, liver or kidney cancer. Here the CDR3 DNA reads TGTGCCAGCAGCCCGACAGGGGCACTGTCTGAGCAGTACTTC. Its protein product is CASSPTGALSEQYF.